This T cell receptor (beta chain) was sequenced in a study of a mutant IDH1 vaccine in newly diagnosed glioma. Across the whole study: Once 4-6 weeks had passed after radiotherapy alone, vaccination started, or it started with temozolomide cycles. Of the patients given treatment, 62.5% were male and 37.5% were female, and a mean age of about 44 years was recorded.

Time point of the sample: week 35, safety follow-up. A 20-mer mutant IDH1 peptide at 300 ug was injected subcutaneously with topical imiquimod. There were eight vaccinations for patients, given in weeks 1, 3, 5, 7, 11, 15, 19 and 23. The donor cohort comprised cases of new WHO grade 3 or 4 IDH1-mutant, ATRX-lost astrocytoma. About this clone: The target antigen is unknown.

Measured with immunoSEQ multiplex PCR; TCRdb has only the in-frame clones, and not every one. This sample carries 40,000 to 55,000 clones, around four fifths of them seen once, and the ten largest clones take approximately 6.3%. Germline V lookup: CDR1 SNHLY, CDR2 FYNNEI. This CDR3 comprises 14 residues. Between the trimmed V and J ends, which lost 9 bases and 6 bases, there was a span of 18 bases. The TCR originated in a man aged 40-55 years with glioma. This chain links TRBV2 with TRBJ2-1, with unresolved D. The source material was PBMCs, sampled from a glioma patient whose treatment included an IDH1 peptide vaccine. This CDR3 reads CARTTAGQTNEQFF. CDR3 nucleotides: TGTGCCAGAACCACCGCTGGGCAGACCAATGAGCAGTTCTTC.